The T cell receptor (beta chain) under discussion was sequenced for a study of cytomegalovirus exposure and HLA in healthy donors. There were likely unrecorded immune exposures, though donors were nominally healthy when sampled. The PCR used 60 Vbeta and 13 Jbeta primers. TCRdb's table, derived via immunoSEQ multiplex PCR, lists solely in-frame clones and lacks some. The sample gives over 150,000 clones, roughly 82% of which show up once; 1.2% is in the top ten. Germline CDR1 and CDR2: MGHRA and YSYEKL. V was pared by 1 base and J by 3 bases, with 5 bases of the junction left unmatched. The CDR3 consists of 15 residues. This clone was counted between two and nine times. Antigen unknown. Study-level findings and limits: According to a later analysis, most TCR beta chains associated with CMV appeared HLA-restricted.

Sequenced sample: PBMCs. This rearrangement joins TRBV4-1 to TRBJ1-2; 7 nucleotides agree with TRBD1. This clonotype originated in a girl under 10 years old in good health and CMV-seropositive. CDR3 sequence (DNA): TGCGCCAGCAGCCAAGTCAGCACAGGGGACTATGGCTACACCTTC. It codes for CASSQVSTGDYGYTF.